What follows is one TCR beta chain and its context. Its specificity is not known. From 5'RACE with constant-segment primers came TCR alpha and TCR beta cDNA libraries that carried sample barcodes and UMIs. TCRdb used MiXCR to reprocess the 5' RACE reads, holding one entry per CDR3 protein. The sample lists approximately 340,000 distinct CDR3 sequences, 15% to 20% occurring once. The record originates from a study of T-cell memory formation after mild COVID-19. This CDR3 has 15 amino acids. After removal of 5 bases from V and 7 bases from J, the junction contained 8 bases not matched to a gene. CDR1 and CDR2 from the germline V gene are MNHEY and SVGAGI. Findings and limits, study-wide: Clones that got smaller from day 15 to 85 had even CD4/CD8, while clones growing later tipped toward CD4+. CD4+ clones that contracted lay mainly in CM and EM; CD8+ ones lay in EMRA. The authors did not confirm SARS-CoV-2 specificity of second-wave clones peaking day 37.

The chain couples TRBV6-5 to TRBJ1-3; TRBD1 matches at 10 bases. The sequence came from a man between 18 and 35 years old who had mild COVID-19 (a few samples of this study predate the infection). Cell type and time point are not known. The specimen sequenced was PBMCs or a T cell subset sorted from them (not recorded which). The CDR3 spells CASSPRDRGTNTIYF. DNA for the CDR3: TGTGCCAGCAGTCCCCGGGACAGGGGTACCAACACCATATATTTT.